What follows describes a single TCR beta chain. Trimming removed 7 bases from V and 1 base from J, with 16 bases in between. The CDR3 covers 16 residues. Germline CDR1 reads MNHEY; CDR2 reads SVGAGI. Some clones are missing from TCRdb's copy, which holds only in-frame ones; the method was immunoSEQ multiplex PCR. This sample has about 340,000 clones, with roughly 85% found just once. The data were obtained in a study of blood T cell repertoires in COVID-19. Sequencing was performed on PBMCs or T cells enriched from blood (not recorded which). This clonotype was obtained from a woman between 35 and 50 years old with acute COVID-19. The rearrangement joins TRBV6-5 to TRBJ2-2; D perhaps matches TRBD1 (6 bases). The CDR3 protein is CASTFSGTRNTGELFF. CDR3 DNA sequence: TGTGCCAGCACTTTCTCCGGGACAAGGAACACCGGGGAGCTGTTTTTT.